This TCR beta chain appears in the sequencing data of a study of spatial heterogeneity in lung cancer. In the study overall: Sequencing of follow-up PBMC samples took place when they were available, at a median of approximately two years after resection. On average, each unique TCR and UMI combination appeared more than ten times in raw reads. Fewer alpha-chain than beta-chain sequences were consistently detected.

Carried by each TCR cDNA molecule was a unique molecular identifier. A single record per CDR3 protein comes from TCRdb applying MiXCR to the 5' RACE reads. The sample consists of 50,000 to 60,000 distinct CDR3 sequences, 7.4% of them appearing once. The CDR3 runs 15 residues. Germline CDR1 reads MNHEY; CDR2 reads SMNVEV (reference sequence). V shed 7 bases, J shed 7 bases, and the junction held 12 bases outside the gene matches. The time point denotes: blood at routine non-recurrence follow-up after resection. Unsorted whole RNA from tumor, nontumor lung or frozen PBMC underwent sequencing. This clonotype was counted at least ten times.

The TCR originated in a female donor with early-stage non-small cell lung cancer. The material sequenced was PBMCs, taken at follow-up. The V and J genes are TRBV27 and TRBJ2-2, with TRBD2 matching over 7 bases. The CDR3 DNA follows: TGTGCCAGCAAGTCCCGGCGGGGGACGGTCGGGGAGCTGTTTTTT. It yields the protein CASKSRRGTVGELFF.